This is a list of T cell receptor beta chains from one sample in a study of T cell responses to AZD1222 COVID-19 vaccine. Data came from immunoSEQ multiplex PCR; TCRdb stores just in-frame clones and leaves some out. There are 150,000 to 200,000 clones in the sample; around 92% occur only once, and 1% to 1.5% lies in the top ten. This sample comprised peripheral blood, obtained on day 0 of AZD1222 vaccination. These receptors originate from an adult in good health. The conserved cysteine and the conserved F or W are not part of the CDR3 here.

12,TRBV7-2,TRBJ1-5,ASSLGQRNQPQH
12,TRBV5-1,TRBJ1-1,ASSGRGRNTEAF
9,TRBV5-5,TRBJ1-1,ASRANTEAF
11,TRBV28,TRBJ1-2,ASIAGANYGYT
10,TRBV12-3/TRBV12-4,TRBJ1-1,ASSSMNTEAF
13,TRBV28,TRBJ1-6,ASRGQGGHNSPLH
13,TRBV5-1,TRBJ1-1,ASRWGPALNTEAF
12,TRBV5-5,TRBJ2-4,ASSFGLAKNIQY
11,TRBV9,TRBJ1-1,ASSVDTYTEAF
13,TRBV24-1,TRBJ2-3,ATSDPAGVTDTQY
10,TRBV19,TRBJ2-3,ASSNREGTQY
11,TRBV6-5,TRBJ1-5,ASSYNQNQPQH
12,TRBV18,TRBJ1-4,ASSPPTDNEKLF
11,TRBV3-1/TRBV3-2,TRBJ1-1,ASSFTPEGEAF
8,TRBV7-8,TRBJ2-1,ASSGGVQF
13,TRBV2,TRBJ1-3,ASSERRGSGNTIY
11,TRBV6-1,TRBJ2-1,ASSEQSYNEQF
9,TRBV4-3,TRBJ2-1,ASGGRNEQF
12,TRBV5-1,TRBJ2-3,ASSSAGPTDTQY
13,TRBV3-1/TRBV3-2,TRBJ1-5,ASSQDGISNQPQH
10,TRBV5-4,TRBJ1-1,ASSLDGFLAF
11,TRBV28,TRBJ1-2,ASSWEPNYGYT
12,TRBV5-1,TRBJ1-2,ASSRDGSPYGYT
14,TRBV14,TRBJ2-2,ASSQNGGGNTGELF
12,TRBV3-1/TRBV3-2,TRBJ1-2,ASSQGHLAYGYT
12,TRBV13,TRBJ1-2,ASSVGQGLYGYT
15,TRBV18,TRBJ1-3,ASSPSLTSSSGNTIY
12,TRBV5-1,TRBJ2-3,ASSLGGTRDTQY
12,TRBV9,TRBJ2-5,ASSVGQGGQTQY
13,TRBV19,TRBJ1-1,ASSPEGTRRTEAF
10,TRBV10-1,TRBJ1-6,ASSEGNSPLH
17,TRBV9,TRBJ1-3,ASSVEKGGQGKPGNTIY
13,TRBV6-1,TRBJ1-3,ASSEATRSGNTIY
9,TRBV29-1,TRBJ1-3,SASTGGTIY
15,TRBV6-2/TRBV6-3,TRBJ1-6,ASSYSIGGGVKSPLH
9,TRBV5-8,TRBJ1-5,ASSLAQPQH
14,TRBV4-2,TRBJ2-4,ASSQAPTGGLNIQY
14,TRBV4-1,TRBJ1-2,ASSQEGLAASYGYT
14,TRBV4-1,TRBJ1-5,ASSQDLVGVYQPQH
14,TRBV9,TRBJ2-3,ASSVAAAGSTDTQY
10,TRBV2,TRBJ1-2,ASTWTDYGYT
14,TRBV9,TRBJ2-3,ASSPYAGEGTDTQY
14,TRBV7-3,TRBJ2-2,ASSPGLAGNTGELF
14,TRBV6-1,TRBJ1-1,ASIAARGVGNTEAF
12,TRBV9,TRBJ2-1,ASSVGTRDRGLF
14,TRBV3-1/TRBV3-2,TRBJ1-6,ASSQDNEVFDSPLH
13,TRBV28,TRBJ2-7,ASSSTGQGSYEQY
12,TRBV19,TRBJ2-1,ASRPGLAGGQQF
11,TRBV18,TRBJ1-3,ASSAPRGNTIY
13,TRBV7-2,TRBJ2-2,ASSSAGGGTGELF
13,TRBV5-4,TRBJ1-4,ASSQGWSTNEKLF